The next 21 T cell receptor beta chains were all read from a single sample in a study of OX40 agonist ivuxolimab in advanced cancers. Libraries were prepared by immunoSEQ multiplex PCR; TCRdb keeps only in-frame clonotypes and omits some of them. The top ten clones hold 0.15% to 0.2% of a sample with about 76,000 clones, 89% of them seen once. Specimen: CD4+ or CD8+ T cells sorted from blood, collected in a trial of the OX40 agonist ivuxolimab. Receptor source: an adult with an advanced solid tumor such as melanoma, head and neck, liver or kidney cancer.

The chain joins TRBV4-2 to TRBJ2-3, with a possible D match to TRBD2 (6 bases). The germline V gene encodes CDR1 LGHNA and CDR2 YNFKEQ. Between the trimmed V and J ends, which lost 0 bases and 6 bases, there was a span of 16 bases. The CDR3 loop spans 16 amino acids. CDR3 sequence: CASSQDRPSRGDTQYF. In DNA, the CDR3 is TGTGCCAGCAGCCAAGATAGGCCTTCACGGGGGGATACGCAGTATTTT.

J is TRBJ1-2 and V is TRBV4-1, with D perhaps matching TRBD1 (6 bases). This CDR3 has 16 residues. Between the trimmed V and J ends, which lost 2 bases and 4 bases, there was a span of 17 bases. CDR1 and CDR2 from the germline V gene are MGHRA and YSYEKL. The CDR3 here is CASSQHEGEYSYGYTF. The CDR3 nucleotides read TGCGCCAGCAGCCAACACGAGGGGGAATATAGCTATGGCTACACCTTC.

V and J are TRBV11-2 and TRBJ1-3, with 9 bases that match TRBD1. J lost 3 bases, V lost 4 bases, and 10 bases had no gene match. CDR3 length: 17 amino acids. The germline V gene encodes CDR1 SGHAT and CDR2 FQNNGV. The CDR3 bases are TGTGCCAGCAGCTCCGGGACAGGGAGGTACGGTGGAAACACCATATATTTT. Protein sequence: CASSSGTGRYGGNTIYF.

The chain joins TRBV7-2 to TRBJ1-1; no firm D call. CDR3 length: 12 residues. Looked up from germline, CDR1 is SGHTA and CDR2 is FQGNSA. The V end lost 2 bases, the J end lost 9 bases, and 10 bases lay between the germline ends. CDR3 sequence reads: CASSLMGNKAFF. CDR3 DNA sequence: TGTGCCAGCAGCTTAATGGGAAACAAAGCTTTCTTT.

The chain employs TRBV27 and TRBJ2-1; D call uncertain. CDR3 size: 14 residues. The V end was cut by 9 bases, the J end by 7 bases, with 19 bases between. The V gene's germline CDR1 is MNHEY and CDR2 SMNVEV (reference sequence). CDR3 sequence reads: CASLTTKDGNEQFF. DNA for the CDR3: TGTGCCAGTCTGACAACCAAAGATGGGAATGAGCAGTTCTTC.

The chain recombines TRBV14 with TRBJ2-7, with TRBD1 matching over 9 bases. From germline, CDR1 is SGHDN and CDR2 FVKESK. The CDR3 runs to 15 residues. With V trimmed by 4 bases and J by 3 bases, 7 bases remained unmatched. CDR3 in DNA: TGTGCCAGCAGCCCGACAGGGGGGAGATACTACGAGCAGTACGTC. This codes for CASSPTGGRYYEQYV.

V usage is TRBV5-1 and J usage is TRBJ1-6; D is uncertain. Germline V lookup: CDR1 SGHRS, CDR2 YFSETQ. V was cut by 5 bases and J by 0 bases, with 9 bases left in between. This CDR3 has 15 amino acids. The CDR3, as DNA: TGCGCCAGCAGGGTCGTCATCTCCTATAATTCACCCCTCCACTTT. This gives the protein CASRVVISYNSPLHF.

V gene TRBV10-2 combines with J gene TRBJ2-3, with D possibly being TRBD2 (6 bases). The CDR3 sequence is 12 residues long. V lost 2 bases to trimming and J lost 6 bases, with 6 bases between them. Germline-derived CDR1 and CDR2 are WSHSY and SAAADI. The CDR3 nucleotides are TGCGCCAGCAGTGAGCGGGGGGATACGCAGTATTTT. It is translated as CASSERGDTQYF.

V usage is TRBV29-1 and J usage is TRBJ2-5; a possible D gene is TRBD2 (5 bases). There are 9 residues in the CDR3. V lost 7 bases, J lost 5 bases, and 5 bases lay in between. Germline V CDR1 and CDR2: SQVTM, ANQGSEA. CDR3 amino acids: CSGGETQYF. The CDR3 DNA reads TGCAGCGGAGGGGAGACCCAGTACTTC.

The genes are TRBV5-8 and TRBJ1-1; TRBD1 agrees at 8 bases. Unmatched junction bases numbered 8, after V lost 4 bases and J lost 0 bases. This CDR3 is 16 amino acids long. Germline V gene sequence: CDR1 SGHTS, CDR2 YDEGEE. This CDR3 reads CASSLRTGIMNTEAFF. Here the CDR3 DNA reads TGTGCCAGCAGCCTAAGGACAGGGATAATGAACACTGAAGCTTTCTTT.

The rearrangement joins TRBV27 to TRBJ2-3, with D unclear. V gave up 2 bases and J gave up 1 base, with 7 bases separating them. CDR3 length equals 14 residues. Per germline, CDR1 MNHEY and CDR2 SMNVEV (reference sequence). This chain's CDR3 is CASSLNGGTDTQYF. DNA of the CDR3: TGTGCCAGCAGTTTAAATGGGGGCACAGATACGCAGTATTTT.

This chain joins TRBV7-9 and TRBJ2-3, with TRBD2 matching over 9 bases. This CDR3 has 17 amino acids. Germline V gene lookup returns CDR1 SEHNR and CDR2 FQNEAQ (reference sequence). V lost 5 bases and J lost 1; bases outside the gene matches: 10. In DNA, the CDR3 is TGTGCCAGCAGCCCACAAATTAGCGGGAGACGCACAGATACGCAGTATTTT. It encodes CASSPQISGRRTDTQYF. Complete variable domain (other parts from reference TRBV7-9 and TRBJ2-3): DTGVSQNPRHKITKRGQNVTFRCDPISEHNRLYWYRQTLGQGPEFLTYFQNEAQLEKSRLLSDRFSAERPKGSFSTLEIQRTEQGDSAMYLCASSPQISGRRTDTQYFGPGTRLTVL.

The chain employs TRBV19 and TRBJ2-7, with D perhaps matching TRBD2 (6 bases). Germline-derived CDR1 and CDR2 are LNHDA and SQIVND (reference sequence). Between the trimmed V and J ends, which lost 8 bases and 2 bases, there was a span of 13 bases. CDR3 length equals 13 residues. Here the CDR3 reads CASGGVQTYEQYF. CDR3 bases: TGTGCCAGTGGCGGGGTACAGACCTACGAGCAGTACTTC.

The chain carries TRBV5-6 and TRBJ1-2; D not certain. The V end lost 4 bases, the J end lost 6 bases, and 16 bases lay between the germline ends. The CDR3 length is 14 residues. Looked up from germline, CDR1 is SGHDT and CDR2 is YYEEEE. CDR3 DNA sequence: TGTGCCAGCAGCCGTACTGGGTCGCTGGATGGCTACACCTTC. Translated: CASSRTGSLDGYTF. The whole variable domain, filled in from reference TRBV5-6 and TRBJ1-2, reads DAGVTQSPTHLIKTRGQQVTLRCSPKSGHDTVSWYQQALGQGPQFIFQYYEEEERQRGNFPDRFSGHQFPNYSSELNVNALLLGDSALYLCASSRTGSLDGYTFGSGTRLTVV.

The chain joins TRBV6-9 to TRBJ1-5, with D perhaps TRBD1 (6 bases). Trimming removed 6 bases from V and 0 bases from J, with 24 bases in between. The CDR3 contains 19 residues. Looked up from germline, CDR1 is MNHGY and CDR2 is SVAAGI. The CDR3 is CASSRYTGGQRDSNQPQHF. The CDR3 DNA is TGTGCCAGCAGCCGATATACCGGTGGACAGAGGGATAGCAATCAGCCCCAGCATTTT.

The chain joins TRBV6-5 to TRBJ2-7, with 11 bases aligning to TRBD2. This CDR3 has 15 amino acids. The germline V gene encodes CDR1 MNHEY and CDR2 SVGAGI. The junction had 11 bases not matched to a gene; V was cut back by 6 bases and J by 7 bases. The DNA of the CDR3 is TGTGCCAGCAGCCGCACCACTAGCGGGAGTGGGGAGCAGTACTTC. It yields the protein CASSRTTSGSGEQYF.

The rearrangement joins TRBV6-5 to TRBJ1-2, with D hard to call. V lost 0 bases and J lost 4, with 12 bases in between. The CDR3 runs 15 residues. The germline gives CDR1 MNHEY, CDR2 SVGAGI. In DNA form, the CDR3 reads TGTGCCAGCAGTTACTCTCCGGGAAACTTCTATGGCTACACCTTC. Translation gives CASSYSPGNFYGYTF.

The DNA of the CDR3 is TGTGCCAGCAAGGGTTTTTTCCAGTTCTATGGCTACACCTTC. Protein product: CASKGFFQFYGYTF. This chain connects TRBV28 to TRBJ1-2; no firm D call. This CDR3 comprises 14 residues. Trimming removed 7 bases from V and 4 bases from J, with 16 bases in between. Germline-derived CDR1 and CDR2 are MDHEN and SYDVKM.

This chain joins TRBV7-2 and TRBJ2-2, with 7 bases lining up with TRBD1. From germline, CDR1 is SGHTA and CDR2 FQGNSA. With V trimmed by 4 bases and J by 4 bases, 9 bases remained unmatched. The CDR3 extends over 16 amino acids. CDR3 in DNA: TGTGCCAGCAGCTCAGACAGGGCCCGGTTCACCGGGGAGCTGTTTTTT. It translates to CASSSDRARFTGELFF.

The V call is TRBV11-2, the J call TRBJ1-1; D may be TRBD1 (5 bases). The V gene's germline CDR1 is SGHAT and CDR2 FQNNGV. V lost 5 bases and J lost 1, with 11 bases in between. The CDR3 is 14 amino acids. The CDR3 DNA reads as TGTGCCAGCAGCATCCCAGGACAGAACACTGAAGCTTTCTTT. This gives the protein CASSIPGQNTEAFF.

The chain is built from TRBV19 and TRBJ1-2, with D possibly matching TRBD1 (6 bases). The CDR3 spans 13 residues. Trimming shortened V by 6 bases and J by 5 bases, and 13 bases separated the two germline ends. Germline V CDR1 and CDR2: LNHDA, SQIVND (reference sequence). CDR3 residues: CASSTDSLYGYTF. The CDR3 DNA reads TGTGCCAGTAGCACGGACAGTTTGTATGGCTACACCTTC.